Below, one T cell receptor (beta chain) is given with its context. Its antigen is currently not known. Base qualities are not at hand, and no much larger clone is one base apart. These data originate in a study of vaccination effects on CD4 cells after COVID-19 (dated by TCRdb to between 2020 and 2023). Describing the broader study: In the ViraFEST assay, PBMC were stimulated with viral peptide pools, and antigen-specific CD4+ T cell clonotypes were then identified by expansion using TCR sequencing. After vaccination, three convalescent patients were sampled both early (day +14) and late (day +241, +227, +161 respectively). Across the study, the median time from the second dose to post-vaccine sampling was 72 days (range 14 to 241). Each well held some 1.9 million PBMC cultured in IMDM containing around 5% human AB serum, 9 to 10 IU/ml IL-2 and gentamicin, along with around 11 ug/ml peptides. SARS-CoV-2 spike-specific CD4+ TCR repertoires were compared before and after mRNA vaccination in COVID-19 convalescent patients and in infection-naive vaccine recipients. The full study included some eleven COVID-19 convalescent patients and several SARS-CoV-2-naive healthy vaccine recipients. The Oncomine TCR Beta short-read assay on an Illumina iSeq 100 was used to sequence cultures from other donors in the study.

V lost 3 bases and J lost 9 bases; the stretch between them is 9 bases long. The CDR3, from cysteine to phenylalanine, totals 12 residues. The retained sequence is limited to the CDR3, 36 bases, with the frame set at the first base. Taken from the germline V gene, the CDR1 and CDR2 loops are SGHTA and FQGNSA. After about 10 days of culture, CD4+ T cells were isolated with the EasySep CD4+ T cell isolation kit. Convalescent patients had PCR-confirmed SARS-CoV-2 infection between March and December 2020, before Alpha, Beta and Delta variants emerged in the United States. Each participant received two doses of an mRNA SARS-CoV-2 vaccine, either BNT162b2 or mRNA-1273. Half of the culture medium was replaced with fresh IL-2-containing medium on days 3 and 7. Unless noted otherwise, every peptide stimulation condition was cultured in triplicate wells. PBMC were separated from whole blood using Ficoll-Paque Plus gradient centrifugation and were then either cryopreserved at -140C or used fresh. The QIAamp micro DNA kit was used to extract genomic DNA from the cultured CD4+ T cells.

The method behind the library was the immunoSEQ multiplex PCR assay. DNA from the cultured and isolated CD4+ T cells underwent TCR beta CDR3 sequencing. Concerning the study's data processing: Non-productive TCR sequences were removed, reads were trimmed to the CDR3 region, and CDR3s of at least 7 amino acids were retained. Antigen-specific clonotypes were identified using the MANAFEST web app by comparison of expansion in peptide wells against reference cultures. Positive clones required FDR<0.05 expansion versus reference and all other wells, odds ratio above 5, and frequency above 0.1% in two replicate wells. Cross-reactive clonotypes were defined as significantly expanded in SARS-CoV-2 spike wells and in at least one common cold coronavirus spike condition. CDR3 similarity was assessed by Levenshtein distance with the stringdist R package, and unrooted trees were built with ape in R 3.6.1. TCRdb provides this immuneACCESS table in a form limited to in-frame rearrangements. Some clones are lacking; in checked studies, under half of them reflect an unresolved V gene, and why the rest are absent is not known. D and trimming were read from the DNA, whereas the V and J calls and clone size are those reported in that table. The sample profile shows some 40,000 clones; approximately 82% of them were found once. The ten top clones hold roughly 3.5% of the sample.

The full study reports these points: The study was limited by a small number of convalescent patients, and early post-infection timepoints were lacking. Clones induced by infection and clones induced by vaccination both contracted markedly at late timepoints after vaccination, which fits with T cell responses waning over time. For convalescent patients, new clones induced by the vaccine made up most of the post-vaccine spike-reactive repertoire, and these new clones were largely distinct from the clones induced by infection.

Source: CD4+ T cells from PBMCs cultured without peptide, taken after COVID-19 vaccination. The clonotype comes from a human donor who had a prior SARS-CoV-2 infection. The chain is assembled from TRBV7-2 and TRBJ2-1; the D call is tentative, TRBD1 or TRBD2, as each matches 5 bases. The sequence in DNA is TGTGCCAGCAGCTTCGGTGGGGGTGAGCAGTTCTTC. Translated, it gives CASSFGGGEQFF. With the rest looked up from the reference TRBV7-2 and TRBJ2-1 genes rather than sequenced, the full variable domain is GAGVSQSPSNKVTEKGKDVELRCDPISGHTALYWYRQSLGQGLEFLIYFQGNSAPDKSGLPSDRFSAERTGGSVSTLTIQRTQQEDSAVYLCASSFGGGEQFFGPGTRLTVL.